The clone carrying this T cell receptor (beta chain) appeared many times. Its antigen is currently unknown. This CDR3 has 15 residues. Germline CDR1 is SGHVS and CDR2 is FNYEAQ. V gave up 2 bases and J gave up 9 bases; unmatched junction bases: 5. Time point here: newly diagnosed GD, antithyroid drugs for less than 3 months. The TCR library used RNA extracted from PBMCs. The data were taken from a study of regulatory T cells in long-lasting Graves disease. Combining iRepertoire HTBI primers with Arm-PCR of CDR3 regions, the authors built TCR beta libraries. Using its own MiXCR run on the multiplex PCR reads, TCRdb lists one record per CDR3 protein. The table shows hundreds of thousands of distinct CDR3 sequences, with roughly 15% occurring only once. Study-wide results and limits: Persistent disease samples used TRBV28, TRBJ1-2 and TRBJ2-5 preferentially.

These data were also filed under a second study, of T cells in Graves' hyperthyroidism and ophthalmopathy.

The chain couples TRBV7-6 to TRBJ2-1; 12 bases are shared with TRBD2. Source: peripheral blood mononuclear cells (PBMCs), taken at new diagnosis, from a patient treated with antithyroid drugs. This TCR was sampled from a woman under 40 with Graves disease. The CDR3 nucleotides are TGTGCCAGCAGCTTATGGACTAGCGGGAAGGGTGAGCAGTTCTTC. Translating it yields CASSLWTSGKGEQFF. Drawing the rest from reference TRBV7-6 and TRBJ2-1, the complete variable domain is GAGVSQSPRYKVTKRGQDVALRCDPISGHVSLYWYRQALGQGPEFLTYFNYEAQQDKSGLPNDRFSAERPEGSISTLTIQRTEQRDSAMYRCASSLWTSGKGEQFFGPGTRLTVL.